This T cell receptor beta chain is from a study of PD-L1 blockade in urothelial cancer. Study context: Patients had undergone 0 to 3 prior chemotherapy regimens. T cell content in blood samples showed a median of 141,255.

TCRdb keeps only in-frame clones here, not all; method: immunoSEQ multiplex PCR. The sample includes about 110,000 clones, 85% to 95% of them seen just once. As for time point: peripheral blood 6 weeks after treatment start. The cohort comprised individuals with locally advanced or metastatic urothelial carcinoma. The V end lost 5 bases, the J end lost 5 bases, and 12 bases lay between the germline ends. Germline values: CDR1 MNHNY, CDR2 SVGAGI (reference sequence). The CDR3 runs 13 residues. V and J are TRBV6-6 and TRBJ2-5, with D maybe TRBD1 (5 bases). Sequences were derived from PBMCs, sampled around atezolizumab (anti-PD-L1) treatment. The receptor comes from a man between 60 and 70 years old with urothelial cancer. The CDR3 protein is CASSLRVLETQYF. CDR3 nucleotides: TGTGCCAGCAGTCTCAGGGTTCTGGAGACCCAGTACTTC.